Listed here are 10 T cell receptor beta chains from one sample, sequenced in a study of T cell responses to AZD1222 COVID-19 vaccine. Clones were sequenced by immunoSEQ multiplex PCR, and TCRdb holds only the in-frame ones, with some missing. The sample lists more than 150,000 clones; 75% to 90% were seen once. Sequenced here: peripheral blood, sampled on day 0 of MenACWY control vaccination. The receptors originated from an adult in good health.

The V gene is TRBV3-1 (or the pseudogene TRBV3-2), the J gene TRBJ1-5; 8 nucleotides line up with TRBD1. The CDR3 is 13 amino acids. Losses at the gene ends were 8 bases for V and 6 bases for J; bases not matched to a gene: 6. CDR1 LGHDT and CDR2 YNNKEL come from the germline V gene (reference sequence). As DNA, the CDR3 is TGTGCCAGCGCGTCCAGGGGGCTTCAGCCCCAGCATTTT. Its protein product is CASASRGLQPQHF.

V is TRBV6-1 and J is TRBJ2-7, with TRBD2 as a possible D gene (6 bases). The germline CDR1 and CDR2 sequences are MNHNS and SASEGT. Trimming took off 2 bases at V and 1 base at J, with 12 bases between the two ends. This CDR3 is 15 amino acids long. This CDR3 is CASSESGVSSYEQYF. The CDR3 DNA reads TGTGCCAGCAGTGAATCGGGGGTCTCTTCCTACGAGCAGTACTTC.

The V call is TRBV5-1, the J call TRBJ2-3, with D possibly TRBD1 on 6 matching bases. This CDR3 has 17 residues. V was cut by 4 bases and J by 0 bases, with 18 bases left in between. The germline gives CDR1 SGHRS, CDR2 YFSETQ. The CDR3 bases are TGCGCCAGCAGCGATTTAGGACAGTTCATTAGCACAGATACGCAGTATTTT. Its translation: CASSDLGQFISTDTQYF.

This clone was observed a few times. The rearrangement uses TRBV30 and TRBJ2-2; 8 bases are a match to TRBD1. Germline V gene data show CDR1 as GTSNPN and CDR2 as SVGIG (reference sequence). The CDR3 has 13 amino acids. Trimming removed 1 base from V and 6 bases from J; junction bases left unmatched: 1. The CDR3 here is CAWSEQGAGELFF. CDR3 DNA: TGTGCCTGGAGTGAACAGGGGGCCGGGGAGCTGTTTTTT.

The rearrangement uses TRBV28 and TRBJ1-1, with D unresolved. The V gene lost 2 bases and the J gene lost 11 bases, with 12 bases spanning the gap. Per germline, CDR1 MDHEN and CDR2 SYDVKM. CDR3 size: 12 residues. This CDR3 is CASSLVGLGAFF. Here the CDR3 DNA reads TGTGCCAGCAGTTTAGTGGGCTTAGGGGCTTTCTTT.

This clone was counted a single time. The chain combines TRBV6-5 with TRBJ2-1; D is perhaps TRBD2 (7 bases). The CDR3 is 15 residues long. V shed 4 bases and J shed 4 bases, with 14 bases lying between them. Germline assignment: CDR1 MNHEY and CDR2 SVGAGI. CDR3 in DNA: TGTGCCAGCAGTTTCCCGGGGAGGGGGTACAATGAGCAGTTCTTC. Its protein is CASSFPGRGYNEQFF.

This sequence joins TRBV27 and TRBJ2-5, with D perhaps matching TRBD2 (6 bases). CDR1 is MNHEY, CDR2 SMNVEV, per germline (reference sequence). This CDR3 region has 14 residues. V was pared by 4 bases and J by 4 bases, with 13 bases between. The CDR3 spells CASSSLSGSETQYF. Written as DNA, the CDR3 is TGTGCCAGCAGTTCGCTGAGCGGGTCAGAGACCCAGTACTTC.

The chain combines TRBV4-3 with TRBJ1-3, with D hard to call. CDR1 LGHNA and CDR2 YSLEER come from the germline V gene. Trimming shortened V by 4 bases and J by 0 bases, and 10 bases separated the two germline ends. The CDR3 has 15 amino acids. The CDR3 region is CASSPSSGSGNTIYF. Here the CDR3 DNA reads TGCGCCAGCAGCCCGTCGTCCGGCTCTGGAAACACCATATATTTT.

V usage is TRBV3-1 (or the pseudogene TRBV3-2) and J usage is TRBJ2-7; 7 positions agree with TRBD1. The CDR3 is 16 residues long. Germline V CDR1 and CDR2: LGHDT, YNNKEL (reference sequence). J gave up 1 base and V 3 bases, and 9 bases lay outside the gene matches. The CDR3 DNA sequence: TGTGCCAGCAGCCATAGATCCGGGACAGTTTCCTACGAGCAGTACTTC. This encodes CASSHRSGTVSYEQYF.

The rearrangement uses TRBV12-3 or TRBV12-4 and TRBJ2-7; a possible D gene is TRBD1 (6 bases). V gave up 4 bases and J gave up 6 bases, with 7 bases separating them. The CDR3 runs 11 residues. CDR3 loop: CASSYRAEQYF. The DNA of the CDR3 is TGTGCCAGCAGTTACAGGGCCGAGCAGTACTTC.